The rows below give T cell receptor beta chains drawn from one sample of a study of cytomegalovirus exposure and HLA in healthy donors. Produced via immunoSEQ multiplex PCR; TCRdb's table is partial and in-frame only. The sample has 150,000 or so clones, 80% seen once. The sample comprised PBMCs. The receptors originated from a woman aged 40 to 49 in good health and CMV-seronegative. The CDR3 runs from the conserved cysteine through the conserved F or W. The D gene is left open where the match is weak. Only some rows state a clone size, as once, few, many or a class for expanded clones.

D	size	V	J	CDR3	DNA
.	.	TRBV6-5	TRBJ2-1	CASSPGYGFEQFF	TGTGCCAGCAGCCCAGGGTATGGGTTTGAGCAGTTCTTC
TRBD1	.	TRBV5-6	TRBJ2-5	CASSLKILQGVKTQYF	TGTGCCAGCAGCTTGAAGATCTTACAGGGGGTGAAGACCCAGTACTTC
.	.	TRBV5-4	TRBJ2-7	CASSRAWDKDPYEQYF	TGTGCCAGCAGCCGGGCGTGGGACAAGGATCCCTACGAGCAGTACTTC
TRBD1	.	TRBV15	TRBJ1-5	CATSRDSGTAYQPQHF	TGTGCCACCAGCAGAGATTCCGGGACAGCCTATCAGCCCCAGCATTTT
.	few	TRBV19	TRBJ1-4	CASSSTSRGINEKLFF	TGTGCCAGTAGTTCGACAAGCAGGGGTATTAATGAAAAACTGTTTTTT
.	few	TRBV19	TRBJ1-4	CASSDLAATNEKLFF	TGTGCCAGTAGTGACCTAGCTGCAACTAATGAAAAACTGTTTTTT
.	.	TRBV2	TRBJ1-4	CASSETRQVGSNEKLFF	TGTGCCAGCAGTGAAACGCGGCAGGTTGGGAGTAATGAAAAACTGTTTTTT
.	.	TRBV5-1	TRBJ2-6	CASSGSEVAGANVLTF	TGCGCCAGCAGCGGGTCGGAGGTGGCTGGGGCCAACGTCCTGACTTTC
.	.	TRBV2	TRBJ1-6	CASSWGGQLNSPLHF	TGTGCCAGCAGCTGGGGTGGACAGCTAAATTCACCCCTCCACTTT
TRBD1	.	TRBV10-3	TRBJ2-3	CAMRQGFGTDTQYF	TGTGCCATGCGACAGGGGTTTGGGACAGATACGCAGTATTTT
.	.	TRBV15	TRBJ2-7	CATSRDEGYEQYF	TGTGCCACCAGCAGAGATGAGGGTTACGAGCAGTACTTC
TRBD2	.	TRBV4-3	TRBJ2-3	CASSQESGLDPDTQYF	TGCGCCAGCAGCCAAGAATCGGGACTAGACCCAGATACGCAGTATTTT
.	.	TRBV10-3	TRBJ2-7	CAIRGGYEQYF	TGTGCCATCAGGGGGGGTTACGAGCAGTACTTC